The TCR beta chain under discussion was sequenced for a study of PD-1 blockade in classical Hodgkin lymphoma. Clones were sequenced by immunoSEQ multiplex PCR, and TCRdb holds only the in-frame ones, with some missing. The table shows about 50,000 clones, with around 89% occurring only once. Time point reported: cycle 4 day 1 (C4D1), after less than 7 weeks of nivolumab. Every patient relapsed after autologous stem cell transplantation, and brentuximab vedotin exposure varied. The CDR3 totals 16 residues. CDR1 and CDR2 (germline): SEHNR, FQNEAQ (reference sequence). V lost 6 bases, J lost 1 base, and 9 bases stayed unmatched.

This chain connects TRBV7-9 to TRBJ1-5; 7 bases map to TRBD1. The specimen comprised peripheral blood mononuclear cells (PBMCs), sampled before the fourth cycle of nivolumab. This receptor was obtained from a human donor with classical Hodgkin lymphoma. CDR3 sequence reads: CASSFQTGSSNQPQHF. As DNA, the CDR3 is TGTGCCAGCAGTTTCCAGACAGGGTCAAGCAATCAGCCCCAGCATTTT.